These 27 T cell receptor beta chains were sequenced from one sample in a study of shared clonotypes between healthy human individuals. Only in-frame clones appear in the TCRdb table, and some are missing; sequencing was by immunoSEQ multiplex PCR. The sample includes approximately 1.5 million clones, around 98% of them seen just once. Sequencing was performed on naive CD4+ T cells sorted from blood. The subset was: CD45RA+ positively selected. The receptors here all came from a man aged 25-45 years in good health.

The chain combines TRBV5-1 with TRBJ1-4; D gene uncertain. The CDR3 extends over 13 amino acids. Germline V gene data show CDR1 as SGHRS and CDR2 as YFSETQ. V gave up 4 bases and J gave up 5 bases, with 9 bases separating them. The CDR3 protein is CASSEVQNEKLFF. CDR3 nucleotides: TGCGCCAGCAGCGAGGTGCAGAATGAAAAACTGTTTTTT.

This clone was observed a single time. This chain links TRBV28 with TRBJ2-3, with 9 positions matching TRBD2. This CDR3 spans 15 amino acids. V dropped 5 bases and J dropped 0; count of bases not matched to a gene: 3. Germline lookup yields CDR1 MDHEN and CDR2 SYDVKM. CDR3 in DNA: TGTGCCAGCAGTCCTAGCGGGGCTAGCACAGATACGCAGTATTTT. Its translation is CASSPSGASTDTQYF.

The CDR3 DNA is TGCGCCAGCAGCGGGCCGGGATTAACCTACGAGCAGTACTTC. It is translated as CASSGPGLTYEQYF. V gene TRBV4-1 combines with J gene TRBJ2-7; perhaps TRBD2 as D (5 bases). Deletions cut 5 bases from V and 2 bases from J, with 13 bases between. This CDR3 is 14 amino acids long. Germline CDR1 is MGHRA and CDR2 is YSYEKL.

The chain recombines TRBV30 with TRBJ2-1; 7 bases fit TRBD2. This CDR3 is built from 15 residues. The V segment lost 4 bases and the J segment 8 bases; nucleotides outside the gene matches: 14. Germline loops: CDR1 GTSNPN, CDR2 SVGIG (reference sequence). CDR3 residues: CAWTGGSGGSHEQFF. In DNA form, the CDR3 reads TGTGCCTGGACGGGTGGGTCTGGCGGGAGTCATGAGCAGTTCTTC.

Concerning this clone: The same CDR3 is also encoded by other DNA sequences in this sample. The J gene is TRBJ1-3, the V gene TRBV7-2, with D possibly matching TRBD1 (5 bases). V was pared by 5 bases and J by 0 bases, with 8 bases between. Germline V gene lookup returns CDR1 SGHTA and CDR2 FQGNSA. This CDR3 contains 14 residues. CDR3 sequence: CASSLGGSGNTIYF. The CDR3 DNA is TGTGCCAGCAGCCTTGGGGGCTCTGGAAACACCATATATTTT.

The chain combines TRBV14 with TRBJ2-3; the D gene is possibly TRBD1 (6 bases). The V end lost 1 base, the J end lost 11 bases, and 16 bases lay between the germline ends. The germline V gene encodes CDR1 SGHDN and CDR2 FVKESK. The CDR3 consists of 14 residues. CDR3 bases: TGTGCCAGCAGCCAAGTGGGGGCGGACAGTATGCAGTATTTT. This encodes CASSQVGADSMQYF.

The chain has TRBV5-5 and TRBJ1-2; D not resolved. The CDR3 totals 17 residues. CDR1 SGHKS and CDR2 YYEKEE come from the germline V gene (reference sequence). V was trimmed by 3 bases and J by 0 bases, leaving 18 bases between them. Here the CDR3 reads CASSSIQWSSSNYGYTF. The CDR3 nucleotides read TGTGCCAGCAGCTCCATCCAGTGGTCCAGTTCTAACTATGGCTACACCTTC.

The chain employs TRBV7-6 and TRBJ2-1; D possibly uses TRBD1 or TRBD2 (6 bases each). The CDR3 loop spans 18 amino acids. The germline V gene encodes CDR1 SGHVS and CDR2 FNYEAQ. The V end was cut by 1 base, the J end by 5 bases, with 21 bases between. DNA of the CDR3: TGTGCCAGCAGCTTAGTCGGTCGTCGGAGGGGGGATGACAATGAGCAGTTCTTC. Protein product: CASSLVGRRRGDDNEQFF.

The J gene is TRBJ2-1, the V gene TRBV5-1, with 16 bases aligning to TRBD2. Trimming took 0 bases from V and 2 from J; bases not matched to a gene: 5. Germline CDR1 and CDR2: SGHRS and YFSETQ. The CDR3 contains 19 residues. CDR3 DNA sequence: TGCGCCAGCAGCTTGGCGCCGGGACTAGCGGGAGGGACCTACAATGAGCAGTTCTTC. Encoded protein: CASSLAPGLAGGTYNEQFF.

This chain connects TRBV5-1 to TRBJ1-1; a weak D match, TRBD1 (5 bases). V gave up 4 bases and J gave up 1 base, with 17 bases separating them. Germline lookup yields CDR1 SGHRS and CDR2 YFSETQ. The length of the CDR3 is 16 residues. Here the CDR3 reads CASSPLPQGGNTEAFF. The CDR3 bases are TGCGCCAGCAGCCCCTTACCGCAGGGAGGGAACACTGAAGCTTTCTTT.

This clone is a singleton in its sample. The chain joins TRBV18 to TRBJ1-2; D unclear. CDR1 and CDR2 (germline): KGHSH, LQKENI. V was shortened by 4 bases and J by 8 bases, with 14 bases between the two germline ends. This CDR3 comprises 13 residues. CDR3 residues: CASSREVPEGYTF. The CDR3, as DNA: TGTGCCAGCTCACGGGAGGTCCCGGAGGGCTACACCTTC.

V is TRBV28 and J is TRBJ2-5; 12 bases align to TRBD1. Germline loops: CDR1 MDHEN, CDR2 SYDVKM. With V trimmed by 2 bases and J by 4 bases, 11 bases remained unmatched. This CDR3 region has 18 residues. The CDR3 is CASSLLSWDRGLSETQYF. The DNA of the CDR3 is TGTGCCAGCAGTTTACTCTCTTGGGACAGGGGGCTTTCAGAGACCCAGTACTTC.

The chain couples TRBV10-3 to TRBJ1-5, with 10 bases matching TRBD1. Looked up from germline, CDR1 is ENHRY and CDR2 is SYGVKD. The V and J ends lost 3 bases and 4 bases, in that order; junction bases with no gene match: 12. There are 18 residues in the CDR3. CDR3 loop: CAISESATGGRNNQPQHF. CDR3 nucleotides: TGTGCCATCAGTGAATCAGCGACAGGGGGCCGAAATAATCAGCCCCAGCATTTT.

The chain's CDR3 is CASNSGRATGELFF. In DNA, the CDR3 is TGTGCCAGTAATAGCGGGAGGGCTACCGGGGAGCTGTTTTTT. The rearrangement joins TRBV2 to TRBJ2-2; TRBD2 matches 11 bases. The CDR3 extends over 14 amino acids. With 9 bases clipped from V and 5 bases from J, the junction kept 5 bases outside the gene matches. CDR1 SNHLY and CDR2 FYNNEI come from the germline V gene.

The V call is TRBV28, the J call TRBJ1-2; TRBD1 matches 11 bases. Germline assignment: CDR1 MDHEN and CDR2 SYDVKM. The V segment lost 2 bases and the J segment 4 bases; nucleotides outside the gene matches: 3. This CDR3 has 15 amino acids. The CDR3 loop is CASSLGQGAIYGYTF. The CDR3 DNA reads TGTGCCAGCAGTTTAGGACAGGGGGCTATCTATGGCTACACCTTC.

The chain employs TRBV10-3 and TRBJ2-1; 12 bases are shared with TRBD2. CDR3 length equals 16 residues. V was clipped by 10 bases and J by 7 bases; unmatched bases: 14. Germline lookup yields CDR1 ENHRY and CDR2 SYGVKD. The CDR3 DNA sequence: TGTGCCAGCACCTCCCCAAGACTAGCGGGAGTAAATGAGCAGTTCTTC. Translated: CASTSPRLAGVNEQFF.

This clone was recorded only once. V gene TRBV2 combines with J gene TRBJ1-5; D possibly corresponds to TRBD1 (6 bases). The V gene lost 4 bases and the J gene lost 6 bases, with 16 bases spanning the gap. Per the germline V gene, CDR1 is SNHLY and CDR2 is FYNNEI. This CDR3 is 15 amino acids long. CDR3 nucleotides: TGTGCCAGCAGTGTGCTCAGGGGTAGTGGTCAGCCCCAGCATTTT. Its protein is CASSVLRGSGQPQHF.

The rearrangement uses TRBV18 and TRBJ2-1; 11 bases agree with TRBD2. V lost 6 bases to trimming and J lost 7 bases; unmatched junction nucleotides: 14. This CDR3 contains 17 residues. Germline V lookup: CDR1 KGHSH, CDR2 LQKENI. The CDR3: CASSHRGASGRSNEQFF. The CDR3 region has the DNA TGTGCCAGCTCCCATAGAGGGGCTAGCGGGAGGTCTAATGAGCAGTTCTTC.

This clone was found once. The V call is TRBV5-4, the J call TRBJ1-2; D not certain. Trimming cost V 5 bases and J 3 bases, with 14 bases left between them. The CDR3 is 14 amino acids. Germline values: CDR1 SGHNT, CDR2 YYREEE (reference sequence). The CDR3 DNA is TGTGCCAGCAGGCAAGACTTGACTGACTATGGCTACACCTTC. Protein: CASRQDLTDYGYTF.

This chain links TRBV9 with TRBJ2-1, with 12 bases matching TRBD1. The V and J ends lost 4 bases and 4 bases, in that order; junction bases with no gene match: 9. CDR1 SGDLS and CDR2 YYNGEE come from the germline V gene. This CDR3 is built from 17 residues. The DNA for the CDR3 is TGTGCCAGCAGCATCCGGGACAGGGGGCGAGATTACAATGAGCAGTTCTTC. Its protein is CASSIRDRGRDYNEQFF. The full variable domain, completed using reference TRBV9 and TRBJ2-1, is DSGVTQTPKHLITATGQRVTLRCSPRSGDLSVYWYQQSLDQGLQFLIQYYNGEERAKGNILERFSAQQFPDLHSELNLSSLELGDSALYFCASSIRDRGRDYNEQFFGPGTRLTVL.

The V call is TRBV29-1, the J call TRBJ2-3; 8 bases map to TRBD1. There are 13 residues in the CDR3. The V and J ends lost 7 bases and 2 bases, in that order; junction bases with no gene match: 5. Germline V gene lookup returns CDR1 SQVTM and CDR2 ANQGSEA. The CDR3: CSADRGPTDTQYF. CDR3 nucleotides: TGCAGCGCCGACAGGGGCCCCACAGATACGCAGTATTTT.

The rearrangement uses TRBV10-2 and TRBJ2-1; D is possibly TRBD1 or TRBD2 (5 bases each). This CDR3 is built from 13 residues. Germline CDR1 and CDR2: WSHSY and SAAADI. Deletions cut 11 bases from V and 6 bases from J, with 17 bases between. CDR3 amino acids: CAVTGLASNEQFF. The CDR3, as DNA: TGCGCCGTCACAGGTCTAGCCAGCAATGAGCAGTTCTTC.

CDR3 nucleotide sequence: TGTGCCACCAGCACGGACACTGAAGCTTTCTTT. It codes for CATSTDTEAFF. This rearrangement joins TRBV15 to TRBJ1-1; D ambiguous. Germline CDR1 is LNHNV and CDR2 is YYDKDF (reference sequence). The V gene lost 4 bases and the J gene lost 3 bases, with 3 bases spanning the gap. CDR3 length: 11 amino acids.

The CDR3 protein is CASGLSGEETQYF. CDR3 bases: TGTGCTAGTGGTTTGTCAGGGGAAGAGACCCAGTACTTC. This chain joins TRBV12-5 and TRBJ2-5, with D perhaps TRBD1 (6 bases). Germline CDR1 is LGHNT and CDR2 is FRNRAP. The V end was cut by 2 bases, the J end by 3 bases, with 7 bases between. The CDR3 is 13 residues long. Combining the CDR3 with reference TRBV12-5 and TRBJ2-5 gives the whole variable domain DARVTQTPRHKVTEMGQEVTMRCQPILGHNTVFWYRQTMMQGLELLAYFRNRAPLDDSGMPKDRFSAEMPDATLATLKIQPSEPRDSAVYFCASGLSGEETQYFGPGTRLLVL.

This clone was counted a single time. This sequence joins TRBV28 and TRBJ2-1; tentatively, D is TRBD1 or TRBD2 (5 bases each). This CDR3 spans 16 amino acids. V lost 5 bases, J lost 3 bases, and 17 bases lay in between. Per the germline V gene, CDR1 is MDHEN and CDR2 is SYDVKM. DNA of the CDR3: TGTGCCAGCAGTCCTATGGGGACGGGGATCTACAATGAGCAGTTCTTC. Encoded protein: CASSPMGTGIYNEQFF.

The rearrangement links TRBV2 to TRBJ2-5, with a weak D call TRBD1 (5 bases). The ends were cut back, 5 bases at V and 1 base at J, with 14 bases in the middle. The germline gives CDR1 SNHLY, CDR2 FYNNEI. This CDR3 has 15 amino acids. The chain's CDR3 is CASSTLQDPQETQYF. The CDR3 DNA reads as TGTGCCAGCAGTACTCTACAGGACCCCCAAGAGACCCAGTACTTC.

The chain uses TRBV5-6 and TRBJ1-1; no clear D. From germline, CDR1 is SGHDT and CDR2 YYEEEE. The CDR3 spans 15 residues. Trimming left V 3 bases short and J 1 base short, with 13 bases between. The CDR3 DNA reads TGTGCCAGCAGCTGGAGGGTTGCGGGGAACACTGAAGCTTTCTTT. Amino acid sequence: CASSWRVAGNTEAFF. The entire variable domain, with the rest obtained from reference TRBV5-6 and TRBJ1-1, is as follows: DAGVTQSPTHLIKTRGQQVTLRCSPKSGHDTVSWYQQALGQGPQFIFQYYEEEERQRGNFPDRFSGHQFPNYSSELNVNALLLGDSALYLCASSWRVAGNTEAFFGQGTRLTVV.